Listed below are T cell receptor beta chains from one sample, sequenced in a study of blood T cell repertoires in COVID-19. Profiled with immunoSEQ multiplex PCR; TCRdb holds only in-frame clones, not every one. The profile covers around 200,000 clones, with 70% to 90% appearing a single time and roughly 9.2% taken by the ten largest. What was sequenced was peripheral blood. The receptor set was obtained from a woman of 80 years or more with acute or convalescent COVID-19. Each CDR3 is given with its conserved first and last residue. A D gene is named only where the DNA matches it firmly. Part of the rows lack a size; the others show once, few, many or a class for expanded clones.

clone size: NA
V gene: TRBV27
J gene: TRBJ1-2
D gene: TRBD1
CDR3 protein: CASSLSGTGNYGYTF
CDR3 DNA: TGTGCCAGCAGTCTGTCCGGGACAGGGAACTATGGCTACACCTTC

clone size: NA
V gene: TRBV9
J gene: TRBJ2-2
D gene: TRBD1
CDR3 protein: CASSDQRTGNTGELFF
CDR3 DNA: TGTGCCAGCAGCGACCAGAGGACAGGGAACACCGGGGAGCTGTTTTTT

clone size: NA
V gene: TRBV23-1
J gene: TRBJ1-2
D gene: TRBD1
CDR3 protein: CAGTGTGWGYTF
CDR3 DNA: TGCGCCGGCACCGGGACAGGGTGGGGCTACACCTTC

clone size: NA
V gene: TRBV19
J gene: TRBJ2-2
D gene: NA
CDR3 protein: CASSMVWAGVGTGELFF
CDR3 DNA: TGTGCCAGTAGTATGGTGTGGGCAGGGGTAGGGACCGGGGAGCTGTTTTTT

clone size: NA
V gene: TRBV11-2
J gene: TRBJ1-4
D gene: NA
CDR3 protein: CASSLLGQTNEKLFF
CDR3 DNA: TGTGCCAGCAGCTTACTCGGACAGACTAATGAAAAACTGTTTTTT

clone size: NA
V gene: TRBV19
J gene: TRBJ2-6
D gene: TRBD1
CDR3 protein: CASSTSGQRLPSGANVLTF
CDR3 DNA: TGTGCCAGTAGTACCTCGGGACAGCGTCTTCCTTCTGGGGCCAACGTCCTGACTTTC

clone size: NA
V gene: TRBV18
J gene: TRBJ2-5
D gene: TRBD2
CDR3 protein: CASSEGLAAQETQYF
CDR3 DNA: TGTGCCAGCTCGGAAGGACTAGCGGCCCAAGAGACCCAGTACTTC

clone size: NA
V gene: TRBV4-1
J gene: TRBJ1-5
D gene: NA
CDR3 protein: CASSQQGPYSNQPQHF
CDR3 DNA: TGCGCCAGCAGCCAACAGGGCCCATATAGCAATCAGCCCCAGCATTTT

clone size: NA
V gene: TRBV5-1
J gene: TRBJ1-1
D gene: NA
CDR3 protein: CASSLQAGNTEAFF
CDR3 DNA: TGCGCCAGCAGCTTACAGGCAGGGAACACTGAAGCTTTCTTT

clone size: once
V gene: TRBV5-4
J gene: TRBJ1-1
D gene: TRBD1
CDR3 protein: CASSPSGTGRGNTEAFF
CDR3 DNA: TGTGCCAGCAGCCCCTCCGGGACAGGGAGGGGCAACACTGAAGCTTTCTTT